This record concerns one TCR beta chain sequence. Its target is not known. Sequencing libraries made from TCR beta cDNA carried unique molecular identifiers. It was from roughly 0.93 to 9.6 million T cells that about 500,000 cDNA molecules came. Via MiXCR, TCRdb re-called the PCR reads, giving one row per CDR3 protein. The sample shows 350,000 to 450,000 distinct CDR3 sequences, roughly 30% of them seen only once. The entry originates in a study of post-analysis software for immune sequencing data. Study context: Disease courses included relapsing-remitting, secondary progressive and progressive-relapsing multiple sclerosis.

The study, taken as a whole, reports: Comparison with controls showed significantly lower normalized Chao1 diversity in multiple sclerosis patients.

Sequences were obtained from blood. The source is a girl aged 5 to 17 with multiple sclerosis.

The CDR3 DNA reads TGTGCCAGCGCTCCCCCCGGGATAAGCTACGGCGAGCAGTACTTC. Translated, it gives CASAPPGISYGEQYF. The chain recombines TRBV27 with TRBJ2-5, with a tentative D call TRBD2 (5 bases). The J call may be wrong; the DNA end is better matched by TRBJ2-7. The CDR3 contains 15 residues. Germline V gives CDR1 MNHEY, CDR2 SMNVEV (reference sequence).